This TCR beta chain was obtained from a study of blood T cell repertoires in COVID-19. Study in general: Samples came from the United States, Italy and Spain, spanning acute and convalescent COVID-19. T cells, B-cell-depleted T cells, or PBMCs supplied cDNA or gDNA.

Source study methods: Amplifying reference gene primers gave estimates of nucleated cell counts. The table came from immunoSEQ multiplex PCR; TCRdb's copy has only in-frame clones and leaves some out. Clonal size and the V and J genes are those of that table, whereas D and trimming came from the DNA. This sample has some 40,000 clones, with around 85% found just once. Sample: peripheral blood. The receptor was derived from a man aged 40-55 years with active COVID-19.

CDR3 region: CASTLAGIGEQYF. The CDR3 bases are TGTGCCAGCACCCTAGCGGGAATAGGCGAGCAGTACTTC. This chain uses TRBV11-2 with TRBJ2-7, with 9 bases identical to TRBD2. The germline gives CDR1 SGHAT, CDR2 FQNNGV. With V trimmed by 7 bases and J by 6 bases, 7 bases remained unmatched. CDR3 length equals 13 residues.